The 25 T cell receptor beta chains listed next were all sequenced from one sample in a study of shared clonotypes between healthy human individuals. Method: immunoSEQ multiplex PCR; TCRdb's copy keeps in-frame clones and lacks some. The table includes approximately 350,000 clones, about 96% detected once. The source material was memory CD8+ T cells sorted from blood. Noted subset: CD45RO+ cells pooled with CCR7-negative TemRA cells. The source of these receptors is a man aged 25-40 years in good health.

The chain joins TRBV5-6 to TRBJ2-7; D is ambiguous. Trimming took 0 bases from V and 6 from J, leaving 7 bases between them. The germline CDR1 and CDR2 sequences are SGHDT and YYEEEE. The CDR3 consists of 12 residues. The CDR3 sequence: CASSLGSGEQYF. DNA of the CDR3: TGTGCCAGCAGCTTGGGGAGTGGCGAGCAGTACTTC.

DNA of the CDR3: TGTGCCAGCGAAAAGGCGGGAGGGAGCTCCTACAATGAGCAGTTCTTC. Translation gives CASEKAGGSSYNEQFF. The V call is TRBV28, the J call TRBJ2-1; 9 nucleotides agree with TRBD2. J gave up 0 bases and V 8 bases, and 8 bases lay outside the gene matches. The CDR3 runs to 16 residues. Germline V gene data show CDR1 as MDHEN and CDR2 as SYDVKM.

The CDR3 protein is CATPTGSSGNTIYF. The CDR3 coding sequence is TGCGCCACCCCGACAGGGTCCTCTGGAAACACCATATATTTT. The chain links TRBV5-1 to TRBJ1-3; 7 positions match TRBD1. Germline CDR1 SGHRS, CDR2 YFSETQ. After removal of 9 bases from V and 0 bases from J, the junction contained 6 bases not matched to a gene. CDR3 length: 14 residues. Full variable domain (remainder filled in from reference TRBV5-1 and TRBJ1-3): KAGVTQTPRYLIKTRGQQVTLSCSPISGHRSVSWYQQTPGQGLQFLFEYFSETQRNKGNFPGRFSGRQFSNSRSEMNVSTLELGDSALYLCATPTGSSGNTIYFGEGSWLTVV.

The rearrangement uses TRBV27 and TRBJ1-1, with a tentative D call TRBD1 (6 bases). Germline V gene data show CDR1 as MNHEY and CDR2 as SMNVEV (reference sequence). The V end was cut by 6 bases, the J end by 3 bases, with 11 bases between. The CDR3 covers 13 residues. This CDR3 reads CASRPNRDTEAFF. In DNA, the CDR3 is TGTGCCAGCAGGCCGAACAGGGACACTGAAGCTTTCTTT.

The chain links TRBV25-1 to TRBJ2-3; 10 nucleotides match TRBD2. The CDR3 sequence is 14 residues long. Germline trimming cut 4 bases from V and 6 bases from J; bases unmatched to any gene: 4. CDR1 and CDR2 from the germline V gene are MGHDK and SYGVNS. CDR3 sequence reads: CASSVAGGRDTQYF. The CDR3 DNA follows: TGTGCCAGCAGTGTAGCGGGAGGTCGGGATACGCAGTATTTT.

This chain uses TRBV29-1 with TRBJ1-1; D remains ambiguous. The V gene lost 6 bases and the J gene lost 3 bases, with 11 bases spanning the gap. Germline CDR1 reads SQVTM; CDR2 reads ANQGSEA. The CDR3 covers 12 residues. The CDR3 sequence is CSVSYQYTEAFF. For the CDR3, the DNA is TGCAGCGTAAGTTACCAGTACACTGAAGCTTTCTTT.

The J gene is TRBJ2-2, the V gene TRBV4-2; D gene ambiguous. Germline CDR1 is LGHNA and CDR2 is YNFKEQ. Trimming removed 3 bases from V and 8 bases from J, with 10 bases in between. The CDR3 consists of 13 residues. The CDR3 bases are TGTGCCAGCAGCCACCCGGTCGTGGGGGAGCTGTTTTTT. This gives the protein CASSHPVVGELFF.

The chain uses TRBV6-5 and TRBJ2-2; weak D call: TRBD2 (6 bases). V was pared by 6 bases and J by 3 bases, with 8 bases between. In germline, CDR1 is MNHEY, CDR2 SVGAGI. The CDR3 has 13 amino acids. CDR3 sequence (DNA): TGTGCCAGCAGAGGACTATACACCGGGGAGCTGTTTTTT. Residues: CASRGLYTGELFF.

This chain joins TRBV2 and TRBJ2-2, with unresolved D. The V and J ends lost 5 bases and 0 bases respectively, with 13 bases between them. This CDR3 spans 16 amino acids. Germline CDR1 reads SNHLY; CDR2 reads FYNNEI. The CDR3: CASSSVPIANTGELFF. For the CDR3, the DNA is TGTGCCAGCAGTTCAGTACCTATAGCGAACACCGGGGAGCTGTTTTTT.

The chain uses TRBV6-5 and TRBJ2-2; TRBD1 is a possible D gene (6 bases). The length of the CDR3 is 15 residues. CDR1 MNHEY and CDR2 SVGAGI come from the germline V gene. V lost 7 bases, J lost 1 base, and 13 bases lay in between. The CDR3 DNA reads TGTGCCAGCACCATAGGGGGTCGGAACACCGGGGAGCTGTTTTTT. Protein sequence: CASTIGGRNTGELFF.

The CDR3 region has the DNA TGTGCCAGTAGTCCTCCCTATCTGGAGACCCAGTACTTC. As protein: CASSPPYLETQYF. The chain is built from TRBV19 and TRBJ2-5, with D unresolved. Trimming stripped 5 bases from V and 5 bases from J, with 12 bases between. The CDR3 has 13 residues. Germline V gives CDR1 LNHDA, CDR2 SQIVND (reference sequence).

The table lists this clone with a count of one. The genes are TRBV19 and TRBJ2-3, with 9 nucleotides matching TRBD2. CDR1 is LNHDA and CDR2 is SQIVND in the germline V gene (reference sequence). Trimming took 5 bases from V and 4 from J; bases not matched to a gene: 10. This CDR3 region has 16 residues. The CDR3: CASSALAGDGADTQYF. CDR3 sequence (DNA): TGTGCCAGTAGTGCTTTAGCGGGAGATGGTGCAGATACGCAGTATTTT. Combining the CDR3 with reference TRBV19 and TRBJ2-3 gives the whole variable domain DGGITQSPKYLFRKEGQNVTLSCEQNLNHDAMYWYRQDPGQGLRLIYYSQIVNDFQKGDIAEGYSVSREKKESFPLTVTSAQKNPTAFYLCASSALAGDGADTQYFGPGTRLTVL.

Details on this clone: The sample has other DNA sequences that encode this CDR3 too. The gene calls are TRBV28 and TRBJ1-5; D unclear. Germline assignment: CDR1 MDHEN and CDR2 SYDVKM. Trimming cost V 3 bases and J 4 bases, with 1 base left between them. This CDR3 has 11 amino acids. CDR3 in amino acids: CASSFNQPQHF. CDR3 DNA: TGTGCCAGCAGTTTTAATCAGCCCCAGCATTTT.

The chain joins TRBV7-9 to TRBJ1-1; tentatively, D is TRBD1 (5 bases). The CDR3 has 14 residues. Germline-derived CDR1 and CDR2 are SEHNR and FQNEAQ (reference sequence). The V and J ends lost 5 bases and 0 bases respectively, with 10 bases between them. CDR3 protein: CASSPRAVNTEAFF. The CDR3 coding sequence is TGTGCCAGCAGCCCCAGGGCCGTGAACACTGAAGCTTTCTTT.

This chain uses TRBV9 with TRBJ2-5, with D possibly TRBD2 on 6 matching bases. V shed 5 bases and J shed 4 bases, with 18 bases lying between them. Germline CDR1 and CDR2: SGDLS and YYNGEE. This CDR3 is 15 amino acids long. In DNA form, the CDR3 reads TGTGCCAGCAGTCAATCGGGAGCAGTGGGAGAGACCCAGTACTTC. Residues: CASSQSGAVGETQYF.

As for this clone: This sample includes further DNA sequences coding for the same CDR3. The chain uses TRBV4-2 and TRBJ2-7; D is unresolved. The ends were cut back, 1 base at V and 3 bases at J, with 7 bases in the middle. This CDR3 spans 13 amino acids. Germline V lookup: CDR1 LGHNA, CDR2 YNFKEQ. CDR3 sequence: CASSQGGVYEQYF. The CDR3 region has the DNA TGTGCCAGCAGCCAAGGAGGAGTCTACGAGCAGTACTTC.

The rearrangement links TRBV6-6 to TRBJ2-7; the match to TRBD1 covers 8 bases. Germline V gives CDR1 MNHNY, CDR2 SVGAGI (reference sequence). CDR3 length equals 12 residues. Losses at the gene ends were 5 bases for V and 6 bases for J; bases not matched to a gene: 3. Written as DNA, the CDR3 is TGTGCCAGCAGTAAACAGGGGGGCGAGCAGTACTTC. Protein: CASSKQGGEQYF.

CDR3 residues: CATNQETQYF. CDR3 DNA: TGTGCCACCAACCAAGAGACCCAGTACTTC. The chain joins TRBV27 to TRBJ2-5, with unresolved D. CDR1 and CDR2 (germline): MNHEY, SMNVEV (reference sequence). There are 10 residues in the CDR3. V lost 10 bases to trimming and J lost 0 bases, with 3 bases between them.

The chain has TRBV4-1 and TRBJ2-3, with D hard to call. The CDR3 length is 15 residues. Trimming removed 0 bases from V and 6 bases from J, with 13 bases in between. The germline V gene has CDR1 MGHRA and CDR2 YSYEKL. CDR3 residues: CASSQDNYLTDTQYF. The CDR3 DNA reads as TGCGCCAGCAGCCAAGACAACTATTTAACGGATACGCAGTATTTT.

About this clone: The sample contains more than one DNA sequence encoding this CDR3. The V gene is TRBV28, the J gene TRBJ1-2; D unresolved. The CDR3 totals 13 residues. Germline-derived CDR1 and CDR2 are MDHEN and SYDVKM. Deletions cut 2 bases from V and 2 bases from J, with 6 bases between. For the CDR3, the DNA is TGTGCCAGCAGTTTAAGGCGGAACTATGGCTACACCTTC. This encodes CASSLRRNYGYTF.

This clone was detected once. The chain carries TRBV18 and TRBJ2-1; TRBD2 matches 12 bases. V was clipped by 2 bases and J by 7 bases; unmatched bases: 6. Germline loops: CDR1 KGHSH, CDR2 LQKENI. There are 16 residues in the CDR3. Written as DNA, the CDR3 is TGTGCCAGCTCACCAACCCGACTAGCGGGAGAGAATGAGCAGTTCTTC. Its protein is CASSPTRLAGENEQFF. Based on the CDR3 plus reference TRBV18 and TRBJ2-1, the full variable domain is NAGVMQNPRHLVRRRGQEARLRCSPMKGHSHVYWYRQLPEEGLKFMVYLQKENIIDESGMPKERFSAEFPKEGPSILRIQQVVRGDSAAYFCASSPTRLAGENEQFFGPGTRLTVL.

V and J are TRBV28 and TRBJ1-1; 9 bases are shared with TRBD1. The germline gives CDR1 MDHEN, CDR2 SYDVKM. V gave up 4 bases and J gave up 1 base; unmatched junction bases: 10. There are 17 residues in the CDR3. The CDR3 reads CASSYTRQGGQNTEAFF. Here the CDR3 DNA reads TGTGCCAGCAGTTATACGAGACAGGGGGGGCAGAACACTGAAGCTTTCTTT.

The chain is built from TRBV28 and TRBJ2-1; the D is unclear. V lost 6 bases to trimming and J lost 5 bases, with 14 bases between them. The germline CDR1 and CDR2 sequences are MDHEN and SYDVKM. This CDR3 has 14 residues. CDR3 protein: CASRPGPPHNEQFF. The CDR3 DNA reads TGTGCCAGCAGACCGGGTCCCCCACACAATGAGCAGTTCTTC. Together with reference TRBV28 and TRBJ2-1, the CDR3 gives the full variable domain: DVKVTQSSRYLVKRTGEKVFLECVQDMDHENMFWYRQDPGLGLRLIYFSYDVKMKEKGDIPEGYSVSREKKERFSLILESASTNQTSMYLCASRPGPPHNEQFFGPGTRLTVL.

The V gene is TRBV6-5, the J gene TRBJ2-7, with D possibly called TRBD1 or TRBD2 (5 bases each). Germline CDR1 and CDR2: MNHEY and SVGAGI. This CDR3 is 15 amino acids long. Trimming removed 6 bases from V and 1 base from J, with 16 bases in between. CDR3 bases: TGTGCCAGCAGACACTTCCGGGACGGATCCTACGAGCAGTACTTC. Translating it yields CASRHFRDGSYEQYF.

J is TRBJ2-5 and V is TRBV4-1, with 7 bases matching TRBD2. J was trimmed by 5 bases and V by 0 bases; bases with no gene match: 6. The CDR3 is 15 residues long. Germline CDR1 and CDR2: MGHRA and YSYEKL. The CDR3 bases are TGCGCCAGCAGCCAAGAGGGGGGGGGTTCGGAGACCCAGTACTTC. This translates into CASSQEGGGSETQYF.